The rows below give T cell receptor beta chains drawn from one sample of a study of Ad26.COV2.S vaccination and SARS-CoV-2 variants. Measured with immunoSEQ multiplex PCR; TCRdb has only the in-frame clones, and not every one. The sample holds hundreds of thousands of clones, more than 70% seen once. This sample comprised peripheral blood, obtained in a trial of Ad26.COV2.S vaccine versus placebo. These receptors were obtained from a person aged 18-60 years who received the Ad26.COV2.S COVID-19 vaccine or a placebo. The CDR3 runs from the conserved cysteine through the conserved F or W. A D gene is named only where the DNA matches it firmly. Some rows mark clone size as missing; the rest say once, few, many or name a class of expanded clone.

j_call,v_call,clone_size,d_call,cdr3_aa
TRBJ1-2,TRBV11-1,once,TRBD1,CASSFEGAQGYTF
TRBJ2-3,TRBV2,.,TRBD2,CASSEASGRARDTQYF
TRBJ2-3,TRBV13,once,.,CASSLGVGSTDTQYF
TRBJ2-1,TRBV6-4,.,TRBD2,CASSEGTSGSDEQFF
TRBJ2-7,TRBV6-2/TRBV6-3,.,TRBD2,CASSRSGLAGYEQYF
TRBJ1-2,TRBV5-4,.,.,CASSSEAGSDYGYTF
TRBJ2-7,TRBV2,.,.,CASSEPLNF
TRBJ2-7,TRBV7-8,many,.,CASSFLRGKEQYF
TRBJ2-7,TRBV18,.,TRBD1,CASSAYDRGSEQYF
TRBJ1-2,TRBV10-3,.,.,CAISESMAGPNYGYTF
TRBJ2-5,TRBV2,.,TRBD2,CASSRGLAGEETQYF
TRBJ2-5,TRBV19,.,.,CASSIDGPPGMQTQYF
TRBJ2-1,TRBV29-1,.,TRBD2,CSVRLAANEQFF
TRBJ2-3,TRBV10-1,once,TRBD2,CASRNGGTDTQYF
TRBJ1-6,TRBV27,.,TRBD1,CASSLEWGTGRSPLHF
TRBJ1-1,TRBV7-9,.,.,CASRPRLAGENTEAFF
TRBJ2-5,TRBV11-2,.,.,CASSYHERYQETQYF
TRBJ2-3,TRBV19,once,TRBD2,CASSPSGGADTQYF
TRBJ1-5,TRBV28,.,.,CASISPGRGNQPQHF
TRBJ2-7,TRBV5-4,.,TRBD1,CASSLGGQLLSYEQYF
TRBJ2-7,TRBV14,few,.,CASSPRKVPYEQYF
TRBJ1-2,TRBV19,.,TRBD1,CATGTAYYGYTF
TRBJ2-7,TRBV5-4,.,TRBD2,CASQRERTYEQYF
TRBJ1-1,TRBV6-2/TRBV6-3,.,.,CASSYSKTGNTEAFF